What follows are 21 T cell receptor beta chains derived from one specimen sequenced in a study of human T cells and chemical hapten exposure. As to time point: pre-sensitization, week 0. Treatment reported: therapeutic diphenylcyclopropenone sensitization with weekly scalp DPC. TCRdb redid the calling of the RACE reads with MiXCR, one entry per CDR3 protein. The sample comprises about 270,000 distinct CDR3 sequences, over 7.5% of which are singletons, and 0.9% to 1.5% rests with the top ten. This material consisted of whole blood, taken in connection with sensitization to the hapten diphenylcyclopropenone (DPC). The receptors derive from a man aged 18 to 35 with alopecia areata. Some clones in this sample may be carry-over from other donors' samples.

The chain combines TRBV10-3 with TRBJ1-1; 8 bases fit TRBD1. The CDR3 contains 17 residues. J was trimmed by 0 bases and V by 3 bases; bases with no gene match: 9. Germline V gives CDR1 ENHRY, CDR2 SYGVKD. The chain's CDR3 is CAISESRTGLVNTEAFF. In nucleotides, the CDR3 is TGTGCCATCAGTGAATCACGGACAGGGCTAGTGAACACTGAAGCTTTCTTT.

This clonotype was counted only a few times. The J gene is TRBJ1-1, the V gene TRBV28; D is ambiguous. This CDR3 contains 16 residues. V was clipped by 3 bases and J by 5 bases, with 19 bases between them. Germline assignment: CDR1 MDHEN and CDR2 SYDVKM. CDR3 coding DNA: TGTGCCAGCAGTTTTTTATTTAAAGAGGGAAAAACTGAAGCTTTCTTT. This encodes CASSFLFKEGKTEAFF.

This clonotype was observed a few times. This chain links TRBV11-2 with TRBJ2-1; weak D call: TRBD2 (7 bases). Germline V gene data show CDR1 as SGHAT and CDR2 as FQNNGV. The CDR3 spans 14 residues. Trimming left V 3 bases short and J 7 bases short, with 13 bases between. The CDR3 DNA reads TGTGCCAGCAGCTTGGGGGGGCCGGGGAATGAGCAGTTCTTC. It is translated as CASSLGGPGNEQFF.

This clonotype has only a few counts. The J gene is TRBJ2-3, the V gene TRBV5-1; tentatively, D is TRBD1 or TRBD2 (7 bases each). V lost 3 bases to trimming and J lost 2 bases, with 19 bases between them. The CDR3 extends over 17 amino acids. CDR1 is SGHRS and CDR2 is YFSETQ in the germline V gene. CDR3 in amino acids: CASSYSRGEGATDTQYF. The CDR3 region has the DNA TGCGCCAGCAGCTACTCTCGAGGGGAGGGGGCCACAGATACGCAGTATTTT.

This clonotype has more than one count but fewer than ten. The rearrangement uses TRBV11-2 and TRBJ2-4; 7 bases fit TRBD2. This CDR3 spans 13 amino acids. Germline V lookup: CDR1 SGHAT, CDR2 FQNNGV. Trimming at V came to 3 bases and at J to 8 bases, leaving 4 bases not matched to a gene. In DNA form, the CDR3 reads TGTGCCAGCAGCTTGGGGGGGACGGACATTCAGTACTTC. Translated: CASSLGGTDIQYF.

V usage is TRBV7-6 and J usage is TRBJ2-7, with 9 bases fitting TRBD1. The CDR3 contains 15 residues. The trim removed 5 bases at V and 1 base at J, leaving 6 bases unmatched. Germline CDR1 is SGHVS and CDR2 is FNYEAQ. CDR3 nucleotides: TGTGCCAGCAGCCAGGGGACAGGGATGTCCTACGAGCAGTACTTC. Translation gives CASSQGTGMSYEQYF.

This clonotype came up many times. The V and J genes are TRBV29-1 and TRBJ2-5, with 7 bases aligning to TRBD2. The V gene end was trimmed by 7 bases and the J gene end by 2 bases; junction bases not matched to a gene: 7. The CDR3 is 13 residues long. The germline V gene encodes CDR1 SQVTM and CDR2 ANQGSEA. DNA for the CDR3: TGCAGCGCCCTCCCGGGGGGACAAGAGACCCAGTACTTC. It yields the protein CSALPGGQETQYF.

This clonotype was counted ten times or more. CDR3 in amino acids: CASSLYGGGLNTGELFF. CDR3 DNA sequence: TGTGCCAGCAGCTTATATGGCGGGGGCCTAAACACCGGGGAGCTGTTTTTT. This chain connects TRBV7-2 to TRBJ2-2; D might be TRBD2 (7 bases). V was cut by 2 bases and J by 2 bases, with 15 bases left in between. CDR1 is SGHTA, CDR2 FQGNSA, per germline. The CDR3 loop spans 17 amino acids.

This clonotype was found a few times. The chain carries TRBV12-3 or TRBV12-4 and TRBJ1-1; 8 positions match TRBD1. The length of the CDR3 is 14 residues. V trimming: 6 bases; J trimming: 8 bases; junction bases outside the gene matches: 11. CDR3 sequence (DNA): TGTGCCAGCAGACCGGACAGGGCCTATTACGAAGCTTTCTTT. It translates to CASRPDRAYYEAFF.

The V and J genes are TRBV13 and TRBJ2-1, with 9 bases matching TRBD2. There are 15 residues in the CDR3. The V gene's germline CDR1 is PRHDT and CDR2 FYEKMQ (reference sequence). With V trimmed by 1 base and J by 7 bases, 5 bases remained unmatched. CDR3 in DNA: TGTGCCAGCAGCTTAGATAGCGGGGGTATAAATGAGCAGTTCTTC. Residues: CASSLDSGGINEQFF.

V and J are TRBV12-3 or TRBV12-4 and TRBJ2-3; 8 bases are shared with TRBD2. The CDR3 contains 14 residues. After removal of 7 bases from V and 5 bases from J, the junction contained 8 bases not matched to a gene. CDR3 in amino acids: CASTPGLVVDTQYF. The CDR3 DNA follows: TGTGCCAGCACTCCGGGACTAGTGGTAGATACGCAGTATTTT.

This clonotype was recorded at least ten times. The chain recombines TRBV3-1 with TRBJ2-2; D tentatively reads TRBD1 or TRBD2 (6 bases each). V shed 1 base and J shed 2 bases, with 11 bases lying between them. CDR1 is LGHDT, CDR2 YNNKEL, per germline (reference sequence). The CDR3 loop spans 16 amino acids. The CDR3 protein is CASSQVAGHNTGELFF. DNA for the CDR3: TGTGCCAGCAGCCAAGTTGCGGGACACAACACCGGGGAGCTGTTTTTT. Based on the CDR3 plus reference TRBV3-1 and TRBJ2-2, the full variable domain is DTAVSQTPKYLVTQMGNDKSIKCEQNLGHDTMYWYKQDSKKFLKIMFSYNNKELIINETVPNRFSPKSPDKAHLNLHINSLELGDSAVYFCASSQVAGHNTGELFFGEGSRLTVL.

This chain connects TRBV29-1 to TRBJ2-3; 9 bases fit TRBD1. With 3 bases clipped from V and 3 bases from J, the junction kept 4 bases outside the gene matches. Germline-derived CDR1 and CDR2 are SQVTM and ANQGSEA. The CDR3 runs 14 residues. The CDR3 protein is CSVDGQGSTDTQYF. CDR3 nucleotides: TGCAGCGTTGACGGACAGGGGTCGACAGATACGCAGTATTTT.

Many counts were recorded for this clonotype. This chain links TRBV6-6 with TRBJ2-3; TRBD1 aligns across 7 bases. This CDR3 comprises 16 residues. CDR1 MNHNY and CDR2 SVGAGI come from the germline V gene (reference sequence). With V trimmed by 0 bases and J by 4 bases, 7 bases remained unmatched. CDR3 amino acids: CASSYSMRQGADTQYF. CDR3 nucleotide sequence: TGTGCCAGCAGTTACTCGATGCGGCAGGGGGCAGATACGCAGTATTTT.

This clonotype has just a few counts. This chain uses TRBV11-2 with TRBJ2-2; no clear D gene. The germline CDR1 and CDR2 sequences are SGHAT and FQNNGV. Trimming left V 2 bases short and J 5 bases short, with 9 bases between. The CDR3 loop spans 14 amino acids. CDR3 sequence: CASSLNKQTGELFF. CDR3 sequence (DNA): TGTGCCAGCAGCTTAAACAAGCAGACCGGGGAGCTGTTTTTT.

The gene calls are TRBV6-1 and TRBJ1-5; D may be TRBD1 (5 bases). The V end was cut by 2 bases, the J end by 2 bases, with 13 bases between. The CDR3 is 16 residues long. Germline V gene lookup returns CDR1 MNHNS and CDR2 SASEGT. CDR3 sequence (DNA): TGTGCCAGCAGTGAATTTAGCCAGGGAGGCAATCAGCCCCAGCATTTT. Translation gives CASSEFSQGGNQPQHF.

This clonotype was counted between two and nine times. The genes are TRBV3-1 and TRBJ1-6; D might be TRBD1 (6 bases). Germline-derived CDR1 and CDR2 are LGHDT and YNNKEL (reference sequence). This CDR3 region has 15 residues. V lost 0 bases and J 6 bases, leaving 9 bases between the germline ends. The CDR3 loop is CASSQDWGANSPLHF. CDR3 sequence (DNA): TGTGCCAGCAGCCAAGATTGGGGGGCTAATTCACCCCTCCACTTT.

This chain links TRBV27 with TRBJ2-3, with 7 bases lining up with TRBD2. With 6 bases clipped from V and 3 bases from J, the junction kept 9 bases outside the gene matches. CDR1 MNHEY and CDR2 SMNVEV come from the germline V gene (reference sequence). This CDR3 is built from 15 residues. The CDR3: CASSPRGVFTDTQYF. As DNA, the CDR3 is TGTGCCAGCAGCCCACGGGGGGTCTTTACAGATACGCAGTATTTT.

The rearrangement joins TRBV5-6 to TRBJ2-7; no definite D call. V was trimmed by 0 bases and J by 2 bases, leaving 9 bases between them. Per germline, CDR1 SGHDT and CDR2 YYEEEE. The CDR3 runs 14 residues. CDR3 nucleotide sequence: TGTGCCAGCAGCTTGGGATCAGGCCCCTACGAGCAGTACGTC. Amino acid sequence: CASSLGSGPYEQYV.

The V and J genes are TRBV27 and TRBJ1-6; 7 bases are shared with TRBD1. Trimming cost V 5 bases and J 4 bases; bases outside gene matches: 14. The length of the CDR3 is 18 residues. CDR1 is MNHEY, CDR2 SMNVEV, per germline (reference sequence). This chain's CDR3 is CASSTTWTGLLYNSPLHF. As DNA, the CDR3 is TGTGCCAGCAGTACCACCTGGACAGGCCTCCTATATAATTCACCCCTCCACTTT.

Worth noting for this clonotype: The junction does not match germline at one end; this may be a read error. For the CDR3, the DNA is TGTGCCAGCAGCTTGAACGGAGATCTAGCGGGGGGGCTAAGAGAGACCCTGTACTTC. As protein: CASSLNGDLAGGLRETLYF. This chain connects TRBV7-7 to TRBJ2-5; 12 bases align to TRBD2. The CDR3 totals 19 residues. Per germline, CDR1 SSHAT and CDR2 FNYEAQ (reference sequence).